The 32 T cell receptor beta chains below were found in one sample sequenced in a study of cytomegalovirus exposure and HLA in healthy donors. The PCR made use of 60 Vbeta and 13 Jbeta primers. Clones were read by immunoSEQ multiplex PCR, and TCRdb kept only the in-frame ones, dropping some. The data hold around 90,000 clones, with roughly 77% observed a single time. The material sequenced was PBMCs. These TCRs come from a man in his thirties or forties in good health and CMV-seronegative.

The J gene is TRBJ2-6, the V gene TRBV11-2; D possibly corresponds to TRBD1 (5 bases). The germline gives CDR1 SGHAT, CDR2 FQNNGV. Trimming pared 3 bases from V and 0 bases from J, leaving 9 bases between. The CDR3 runs to 16 residues. The CDR3 DNA follows: TGTGCCAGCAGCTTTACAGGACCCTCTGGGGCCAACGTCCTGACTTTC. This codes for CASSFTGPSGANVLTF.

This chain joins TRBV15 and TRBJ2-6, with D possibly matching TRBD1 (5 bases). The ends were cut back, 1 base at V and 1 base at J, with 14 bases in the middle. CDR1 is LNHNV and CDR2 is YYDKDF in the germline V gene (reference sequence). CDR3 size: 18 residues. Here the CDR3 reads CATSRGVRDLSGANVLTF. CDR3 bases: TGTGCCACCAGCAGAGGGGTCAGGGATCTTTCTGGGGCCAACGTCCTGACTTTC.

This chain links TRBV25-1 with TRBJ2-3, with D possibly being TRBD1 (6 bases). Germline CDR1 and CDR2: MGHDK and SYGVNS. The CDR3 spans 14 residues. Between the trimmed V and J ends, which lost 5 bases and 3 bases, there was a span of 12 bases. CDR3 sequence (DNA): TGTGCCAGCAGTTCCCCACAGGGAACAGATACGCAGTATTTT. Its translation: CASSSPQGTDTQYF.

The chain combines TRBV6-5 with TRBJ1-2; D gene uncertain. The germline V gene encodes CDR1 MNHEY and CDR2 SVGAGI. This CDR3 contains 16 residues. The V end was cut by 0 bases, the J end by 2 bases, with 13 bases between. The CDR3 DNA sequence: TGTGCCAGCAGTTACTCGGGCTCAGGTCCAAACTATGGCTACACCTTC. Translating gives CASSYSGSGPNYGYTF.

The rearrangement links TRBV27 to TRBJ2-1; 9 positions agree with TRBD1. CDR3 length: 16 residues. With V trimmed by 7 bases and J by 9 bases, 16 bases remained unmatched. Germline V CDR1 and CDR2: MNHEY, SMNVEV (reference sequence). As DNA, the CDR3 is TGTGCCAGCAAAAGCCTCGGGACAGGGATAGACGGTGAGCAGTTCTTC. This codes for CASKSLGTGIDGEQFF.

The chain recombines TRBV6-1 with TRBJ2-7; TRBD1 might be the D (6 bases). The length of the CDR3 is 14 residues. With 2 bases removed from V and 2 bases from J, the gap between germline ends came to 10 bases. Germline CDR1 MNHNS, CDR2 SASEGT. The CDR3 DNA is TGTGCCAGCAGTGAACGACAGGCTACCTACGAGCAGTACTTC. Translated, it gives CASSERQATYEQYF.

With respect to this clone: Additional DNA sequences in this sample encode the identical CDR3. The genes are TRBV5-5 and TRBJ2-1, with TRBD2 matching 13 bases. CDR3 length: 15 amino acids. Trimming at V came to 4 bases and at J to 6 bases, leaving 4 bases not matched to a gene. CDR1 and CDR2 (germline): SGHKS, YYEKEE (reference sequence). This chain's CDR3 is CASSPGLAGVNEQFF. In nucleotides, the CDR3 is TGTGCCAGCAGCCCTGGACTAGCGGGGGTCAATGAGCAGTTCTTC.

The chain has TRBV6-6 and TRBJ1-6, with D possibly matching TRBD1 (6 bases). The CDR3 loop spans 15 amino acids. V was clipped by 2 bases and J by 12 bases, with 17 bases between them. The germline V gene encodes CDR1 MNHNY and CDR2 SVGAGI (reference sequence). CDR3 region: CASSYTGTQGKPLHF. The DNA for the CDR3 is TGTGCCAGCAGTTACACCGGGACACAGGGAAAACCCCTCCACTTT.

The V gene is TRBV18, the J gene TRBJ2-3; the D gene is possibly TRBD1 (5 bases). Per germline, CDR1 KGHSH and CDR2 LQKENI. With 4 bases removed from V and 6 bases from J, the gap between germline ends came to 14 bases. The length of the CDR3 is 14 residues. CDR3 in amino acids: CASSRGPTPDTQYF. Written as DNA, the CDR3 is TGTGCCAGCTCACGGGGCCCCACGCCGGATACGCAGTATTTT.

The chain uses TRBV19 and TRBJ1-1, with TRBD1 as a possible D gene (6 bases). Germline loops: CDR1 LNHDA, CDR2 SQIVND (reference sequence). The CDR3 totals 13 residues. Trimming shortened V by 5 bases and J by 1 base, and 8 bases separated the two germline ends. The CDR3 nucleotides read TGTGCCAGTAGTTACAGGGAGAACACTGAAGCTTTCTTT. Translation: CASSYRENTEAFF.

The chain links TRBV30 to TRBJ2-4; D is ambiguous. Trimming pared 0 bases from V and 7 bases from J, leaving 16 bases between. The CDR3 spans 15 residues. Germline CDR1 reads GTSNPN; CDR2 reads SVGIG (reference sequence). CDR3 in DNA: TGTGCCTGGAGTGTAGAGATCGGTAGTGTCAACATTCAGTACTTC. This codes for CAWSVEIGSVNIQYF.

The V and J genes are TRBV30 and TRBJ1-1; TRBD1 aligns across 7 bases. Germline V gene data show CDR1 as GTSNPN and CDR2 as SVGIG (reference sequence). The CDR3 sequence is 16 residues long. J was trimmed by 5 bases and V by 0 bases; bases with no gene match: 12. The CDR3 reads CAWSVYGRGAKTEAFF. The DNA for the CDR3 is TGTGCCTGGAGTGTATATGGCAGGGGGGCAAAAACTGAAGCTTTCTTT.

The genes are TRBV6-5 and TRBJ2-1; D is ambiguous. Germline V CDR1 and CDR2: MNHEY, SVGAGI. Trimming shortened V by 6 bases and J by 9 bases, and 18 bases separated the two germline ends. This CDR3 comprises 14 residues. CDR3 bases: TGTGCCAGCAGGGCGTCCAGCGCCTTAGGTGAGCAGTTCTTC. Amino acid sequence: CASRASSALGEQFF.

The rearrangement joins TRBV5-6 to TRBJ1-2, with TRBD1 matching over 7 bases. The CDR3 spans 13 residues. The germline CDR1 and CDR2 sequences are SGHDT and YYEEEE. V was clipped by 5 bases and J by 2 bases; unmatched bases: 3. The CDR3 coding sequence is TGTGCCAGCAGGCAGGGGGTGAACTATGGCTACACCTTC. It yields the protein CASRQGVNYGYTF.

The rearrangement links TRBV6-5 to TRBJ1-1; TRBD1 matches at 9 bases. CDR1 MNHEY and CDR2 SVGAGI come from the germline V gene. This CDR3 has 15 amino acids. V dropped 5 bases and J dropped 0; count of bases not matched to a gene: 4. CDR3 amino acids: CASSRQGGLNTEAFF. Written as DNA, the CDR3 is TGTGCCAGCAGTAGACAGGGGGGCTTGAACACTGAAGCTTTCTTT.

The V gene is TRBV6-5, the J gene TRBJ1-2, with D perhaps TRBD1 (5 bases). The length of the CDR3 is 12 residues. V was pared by 4 bases and J by 8 bases, with 11 bases between. From germline, CDR1 is MNHEY and CDR2 SVGAGI. CDR3 amino acids: CASSSGGVGYTF. The CDR3 DNA sequence: TGTGCCAGCAGTTCCGGGGGGGTGGGCTACACCTTC.

CDR3 in amino acids: CASSYSGQGGYNEQFF. CDR3 sequence (DNA): TGTGCCAGCAGTTACAGTGGACAGGGAGGGTACAATGAGCAGTTCTTC. This chain uses TRBV6-6 with TRBJ2-1, with D perhaps matching TRBD1 (8 bases). Deletions cut 2 bases from V and 4 bases from J, with 15 bases between. The germline gives CDR1 MNHNY, CDR2 SVGAGI (reference sequence). The CDR3 is 16 residues long.

The V gene is TRBV25-1, the J gene TRBJ2-7, with D tentatively TRBD2 (6 bases). Germline V gene sequence: CDR1 MGHDK, CDR2 SYGVNS. Trimming stripped 1 base from V and 5 bases from J, with 12 bases between. The CDR3 runs 14 residues. CDR3: CASSESGGNHEQYF. Here the CDR3 DNA reads TGTGCCAGCAGTGAATCTGGGGGGAACCACGAGCAGTACTTC.

The V and J genes are TRBV5-8 and TRBJ1-1, with a tentative D call TRBD1 (6 bases). The CDR3 length is 14 residues. V was cut by 2 bases and J by 1 base, with 9 bases left in between. Germline V gene lookup returns CDR1 SGHTS and CDR2 YDEGEE. CDR3 amino acids: CASSFGGANTEAFF. In DNA, the CDR3 is TGTGCCAGCAGCTTTGGGGGCGCGAACACTGAAGCTTTCTTT.

The chain employs TRBV5-4 and TRBJ2-3; D is unresolved. The germline V and J ends were trimmed by 2 bases and 0 bases, with 4 bases remaining between them. The germline gives CDR1 SGHNT, CDR2 YYREEE (reference sequence). The CDR3 extends over 13 amino acids. Here the CDR3 reads CASSLTSTDTQYF. The CDR3 nucleotides read TGTGCCAGCAGCTTAACTAGCACAGATACGCAGTATTTT.

The chain links TRBV30 to TRBJ1-2; TRBD1 aligns across 8 bases. Germline V CDR1 and CDR2: GTSNPN, SVGIG (reference sequence). The CDR3 is 12 amino acids. V dropped 4 bases and J dropped 3; count of bases not matched to a gene: 1. The CDR3, as DNA: TGTGCCTGGACAGGGGGCGACTATGGCTACACCTTC. This translates into CAWTGGDYGYTF. The full variable domain, with the rest looked up from reference TRBV30 and TRBJ1-2, is SQTIHQWPATLVQPVGSPLSLECTVEGTSNPNLYWYRQAAGRGLQLLFYSVGIGQISSEVPQNLSASRPQDRQFILSSKKLLLSDSGFYLCAWTGGDYGYTFGSGTRLTVV.

The V call is TRBV2, the J call TRBJ2-5, with 10 nucleotides matching TRBD1. With 6 bases clipped from V and 7 bases from J, the junction kept 8 bases outside the gene matches. This CDR3 is built from 14 residues. In germline, CDR1 is SNHLY, CDR2 FYNNEI. In DNA, the CDR3 is TGTGCCAGCAGGCTGGGGACAGGGGCCGGGACCCAGTACTTC. It codes for CASRLGTGAGTQYF.

V gene TRBV4-3 combines with J gene TRBJ2-7, with TRBD2 matching 10 bases. Per the germline V gene, CDR1 is LGHNA and CDR2 is YSLEER. This CDR3 is built from 17 residues. V gave up 1 base and J gave up 0 bases; unmatched junction bases: 6. CDR3 protein: CASSQGSASGGSYEQYF. CDR3 coding DNA: TGCGCCAGCAGCCAAGGGAGTGCTAGCGGGGGCTCCTACGAGCAGTACTTC.

This clone occurred once. This chain joins TRBV5-5 and TRBJ2-7, with 7 bases matching TRBD2. With 4 bases clipped from V and 7 bases from J, the junction kept 14 bases outside the gene matches. The V gene's germline CDR1 is SGHKS and CDR2 YYEKEE (reference sequence). The CDR3 contains 15 residues. CDR3 residues: CASSLSLATLWEQYF. As DNA, the CDR3 is TGTGCCAGCAGCCTCTCACTAGCGACCTTATGGGAGCAGTACTTC.

This chain links TRBV9 with TRBJ2-3, with a weak D call TRBD1 (5 bases). The ends were cut back, 6 bases at V and 5 bases at J, with 22 bases in the middle. The CDR3 sequence is 16 residues long. The germline V gene encodes CDR1 SGDLS and CDR2 YYNGEE. CDR3 sequence: CASIFVGQSSGDTQYF. The CDR3 nucleotides are TGTGCCAGCATCTTCGTTGGACAATCGAGTGGAGATACGCAGTATTTT. Variable domain in full (rest from reference TRBV9 and TRBJ2-3): DSGVTQTPKHLITATGQRVTLRCSPRSGDLSVYWYQQSLDQGLQFLIQYYNGEERAKGNILERFSAQQFPDLHSELNLSSLELGDSALYFCASIFVGQSSGDTQYFGPGTRLTVL.

Only a few counts were recorded for this clone. The rearrangement joins TRBV7-2 to TRBJ1-5; 11 nucleotides align to TRBD1. CDR1 is SGHTA and CDR2 is FQGNSA in the germline V gene. This CDR3 comprises 16 residues. Trimming at V came to 5 bases and at J to 4 bases, leaving 7 bases not matched to a gene. CDR3 DNA sequence: TGTGCCAGCAGCCCCTGGGGGACAGGGGGGAATCAGCCCCAGCATTTT. Protein sequence: CASSPWGTGGNQPQHF.

The chain is built from TRBV4-3 and TRBJ2-7; TRBD2 agrees at 7 bases. V lost 3 bases to trimming and J lost 5 bases; unmatched junction nucleotides: 7. The germline CDR1 and CDR2 sequences are LGHNA and YSLEER. The CDR3 spans 14 residues. The CDR3 coding sequence is TGCGCCAGCAGCCAGAGCGGGGTTGAGGACGAGCAGTACTTC. This gives the protein CASSQSGVEDEQYF.

J is TRBJ2-1 and V is TRBV19, with TRBD1 matching 8 bases. Per the germline V gene, CDR1 is LNHDA and CDR2 is SQIVND (reference sequence). The CDR3 runs to 14 residues. With 3 bases clipped from V and 7 bases from J, the junction kept 5 bases outside the gene matches. The CDR3 bases are TGTGCCAGTAGTATGGGATACAGGGGGAATGAGCAGTTCTTC. This translates into CASSMGYRGNEQFF.

The chain links TRBV7-2 to TRBJ2-3, with D tentatively TRBD2 (5 bases). This CDR3 has 15 amino acids. V was cut by 5 bases and J by 2 bases, with 14 bases left in between. From germline, CDR1 is SGHTA and CDR2 FQGNSA. The CDR3 reads CASSREAGFTDTQYF. DNA for the CDR3: TGTGCCAGCAGCCGGGAAGCCGGCTTCACAGATACGCAGTATTTT.

V usage is TRBV20-1 and J usage is TRBJ2-7, with a tentative D call TRBD1 (5 bases). The germline gives CDR1 DFQATT, CDR2 SNEGSKA (reference sequence). The CDR3 has 11 residues. V lost 6 bases and J lost 3, with 9 bases in between. CDR3 in DNA: TGCAGTGCCGGACAACTCTACGAGCAGTACTTC. As protein: CSAGQLYEQYF.

V and J are TRBV10-1 and TRBJ2-3; possible D gene TRBD2, 6 bases. Trimming took off 3 bases at V and 0 bases at J, with 16 bases between the two ends. The CDR3 runs to 17 residues. The germline V gene encodes CDR1 WNHNN and CDR2 SYGVQD (reference sequence). CDR3: CASSDIARGESTDTQYF. Here the CDR3 DNA reads TGCGCCAGCAGTGACATCGCGCGGGGTGAAAGCACAGATACGCAGTATTTT.

The chain carries TRBV28 and TRBJ2-7, with 8 nucleotides matching TRBD1. This CDR3 is built from 15 residues. The ends lost 6 bases at V and 1 base at J; junction bases unmatched: 8. CDR1 and CDR2 (germline): MDHEN, SYDVKM. The CDR3 DNA is TGTGCCAGCAGGGGGGACAGGCTCAAGTCCTACGAGCAGTACTTC. It translates to CASRGDRLKSYEQYF. Filled out from reference TRBV28 and TRBJ2-7, the complete variable domain reads DVKVTQSSRYLVKRTGEKVFLECVQDMDHENMFWYRQDPGLGLRLIYFSYDVKMKEKGDIPEGYSVSREKKERFSLILESASTNQTSMYLCASRGDRLKSYEQYFGPGTRLTVT.